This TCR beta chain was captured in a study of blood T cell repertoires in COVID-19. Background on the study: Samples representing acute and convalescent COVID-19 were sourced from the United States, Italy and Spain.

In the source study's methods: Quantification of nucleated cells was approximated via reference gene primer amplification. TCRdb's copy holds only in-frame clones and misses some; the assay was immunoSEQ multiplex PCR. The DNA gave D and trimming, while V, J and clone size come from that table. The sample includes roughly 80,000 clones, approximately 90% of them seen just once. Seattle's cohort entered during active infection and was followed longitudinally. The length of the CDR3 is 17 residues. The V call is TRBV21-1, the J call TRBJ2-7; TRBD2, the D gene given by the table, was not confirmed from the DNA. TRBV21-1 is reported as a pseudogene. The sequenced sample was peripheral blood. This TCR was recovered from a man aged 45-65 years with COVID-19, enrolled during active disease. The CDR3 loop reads CASSKSGRASSYYEQYF. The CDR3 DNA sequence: TGTGCCAGCAGCAAGAGCGGGAGGGCTTCTTCTTACTACGAGCAGTACTTC.